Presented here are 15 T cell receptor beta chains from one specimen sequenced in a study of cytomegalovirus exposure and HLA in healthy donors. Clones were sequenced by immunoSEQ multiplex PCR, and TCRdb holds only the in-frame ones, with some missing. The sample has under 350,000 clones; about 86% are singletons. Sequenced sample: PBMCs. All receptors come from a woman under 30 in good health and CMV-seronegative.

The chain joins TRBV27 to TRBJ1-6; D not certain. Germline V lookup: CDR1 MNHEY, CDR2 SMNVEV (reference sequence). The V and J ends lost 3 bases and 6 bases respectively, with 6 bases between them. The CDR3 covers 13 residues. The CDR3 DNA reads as TGTGCCAGCAGTTTCAGGATTAATTCACCCCTCCACTTT. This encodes CASSFRINSPLHF.

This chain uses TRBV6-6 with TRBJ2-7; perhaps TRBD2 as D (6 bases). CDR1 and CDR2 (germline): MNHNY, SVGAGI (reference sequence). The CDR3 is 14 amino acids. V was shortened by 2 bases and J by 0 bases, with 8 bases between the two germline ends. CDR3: CASSYGGDSYEQYF. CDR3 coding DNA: TGTGCCAGCAGTTACGGAGGGGACTCCTACGAGCAGTACTTC.

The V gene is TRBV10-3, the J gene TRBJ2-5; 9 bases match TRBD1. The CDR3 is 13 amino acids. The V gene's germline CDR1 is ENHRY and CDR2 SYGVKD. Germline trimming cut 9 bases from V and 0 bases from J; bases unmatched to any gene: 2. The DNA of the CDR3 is TGTGCCATAGGACAGGGGTACCAAGAGACCCAGTACTTC. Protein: CAIGQGYQETQYF.

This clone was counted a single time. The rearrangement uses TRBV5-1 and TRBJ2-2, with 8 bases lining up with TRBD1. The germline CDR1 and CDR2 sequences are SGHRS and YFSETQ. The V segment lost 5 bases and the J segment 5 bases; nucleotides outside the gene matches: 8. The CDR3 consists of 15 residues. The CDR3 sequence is CASSKGQERTGELFF. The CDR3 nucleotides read TGCGCCAGCAGTAAGGGACAGGAAAGAACCGGGGAGCTGTTTTTT.

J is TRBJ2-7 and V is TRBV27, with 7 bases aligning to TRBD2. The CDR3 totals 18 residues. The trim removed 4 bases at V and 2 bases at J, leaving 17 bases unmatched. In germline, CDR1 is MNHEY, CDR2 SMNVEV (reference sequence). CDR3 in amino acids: CASSWRAPDGRDPYEQYF. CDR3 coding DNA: TGTGCCAGCAGTTGGAGGGCCCCTGATGGGAGGGACCCCTACGAGCAGTACTTC.

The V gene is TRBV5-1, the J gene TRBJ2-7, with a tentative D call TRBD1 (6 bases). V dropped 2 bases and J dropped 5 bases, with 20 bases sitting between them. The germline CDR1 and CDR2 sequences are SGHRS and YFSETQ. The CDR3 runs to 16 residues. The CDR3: CASSFHRTGPRDEQYF. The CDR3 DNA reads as TGCGCCAGCAGCTTTCATCGAACAGGGCCTAGGGACGAGCAGTACTTC. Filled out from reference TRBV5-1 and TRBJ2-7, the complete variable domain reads KAGVTQTPRYLIKTRGQQVTLSCSPISGHRSVSWYQQTPGQGLQFLFEYFSETQRNKGNFPGRFSGRQFSNSRSEMNVSTLELGDSALYLCASSFHRTGPRDEQYFGPGTRLTVT.

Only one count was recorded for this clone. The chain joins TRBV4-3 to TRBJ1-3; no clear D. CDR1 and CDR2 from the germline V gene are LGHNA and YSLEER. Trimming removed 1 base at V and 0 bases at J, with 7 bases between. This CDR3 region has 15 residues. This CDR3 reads CASSQVPSSGNTIYF. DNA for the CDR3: TGCGCCAGCAGCCAAGTCCCCAGCTCTGGAAACACCATATATTTT.

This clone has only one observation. The CDR3 DNA sequence: TGTGCCAGCTCACCCCCGGGACAGGGCTGGGAAAAACTGTTTTTT. Its translation is CASSPPGQGWEKLFF. This rearrangement joins TRBV18 to TRBJ1-4, with 9 bases fitting TRBD1. The CDR3 consists of 15 residues. The junction had 7 bases not matched to a gene; V was cut back by 3 bases and J by 8 bases. Germline assignment: CDR1 KGHSH and CDR2 LQKENI.

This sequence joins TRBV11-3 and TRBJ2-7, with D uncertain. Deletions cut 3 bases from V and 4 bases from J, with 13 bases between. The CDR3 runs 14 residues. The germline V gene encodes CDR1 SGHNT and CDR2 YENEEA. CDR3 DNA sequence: TGTGCCAGCAGCTTCAGTAATTCCGGGTACGAGCAGTACTTC. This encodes CASSFSNSGYEQYF.

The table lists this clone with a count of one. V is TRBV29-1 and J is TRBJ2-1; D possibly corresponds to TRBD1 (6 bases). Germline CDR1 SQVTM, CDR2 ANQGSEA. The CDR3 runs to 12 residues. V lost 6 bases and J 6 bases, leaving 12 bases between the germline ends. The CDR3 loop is CSVRSGVNEQFF. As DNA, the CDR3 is TGCAGCGTGCGGTCAGGGGTCAATGAGCAGTTCTTC.

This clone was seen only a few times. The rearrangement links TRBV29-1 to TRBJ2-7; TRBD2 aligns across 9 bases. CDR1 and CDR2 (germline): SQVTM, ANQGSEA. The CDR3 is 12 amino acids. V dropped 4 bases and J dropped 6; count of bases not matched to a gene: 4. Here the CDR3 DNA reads TGCAGCGTTGGTGATAGCGGGAGCGAGCAGTACTTC. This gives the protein CSVGDSGSEQYF.

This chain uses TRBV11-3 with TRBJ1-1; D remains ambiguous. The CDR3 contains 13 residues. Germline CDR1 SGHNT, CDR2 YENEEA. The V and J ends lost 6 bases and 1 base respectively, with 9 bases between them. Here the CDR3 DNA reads TGTGCCAGCAGAGGAGGAGGGAACACTGAAGCTTTCTTT. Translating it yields CASRGGGNTEAFF.

For the CDR3, the DNA is TGTGCCTGGACCCCTCCTAGCGCGTCCTACGAGCAGTACTTC. It is translated as CAWTPPSASYEQYF. The V call is TRBV30, the J call TRBJ2-7; a weak D match, TRBD2 (6 bases). Trimming pared 4 bases from V and 1 base from J, leaving 14 bases between. This CDR3 is built from 14 residues. Germline assignment: CDR1 GTSNPN and CDR2 SVGIG (reference sequence).

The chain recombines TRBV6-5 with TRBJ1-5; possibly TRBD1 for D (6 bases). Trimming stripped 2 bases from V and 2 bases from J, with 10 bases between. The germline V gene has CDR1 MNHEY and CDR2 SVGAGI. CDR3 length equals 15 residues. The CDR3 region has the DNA TGTGCCAGCAGTTACGGGGGCTTGGGCAATCAGCCCCAGCATTTT. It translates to CASSYGGLGNQPQHF.

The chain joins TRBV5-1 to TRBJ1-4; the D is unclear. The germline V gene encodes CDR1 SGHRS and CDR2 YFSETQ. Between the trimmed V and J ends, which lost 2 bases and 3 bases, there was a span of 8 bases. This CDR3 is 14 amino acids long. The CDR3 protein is CASSLTDPNEKLFF. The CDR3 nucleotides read TGCGCCAGCAGCTTAACAGATCCTAATGAAAAACTGTTTTTT.